Included here is one T cell receptor beta chain sequence, with context. What it binds is not known. Per sorted-subset replicate PCR, input was approximately 180 ng DNA, representing about 32,000 T cell genomes. Libraries were prepared by immunoSEQ multiplex PCR; TCRdb keeps only in-frame clonotypes and omits some of them. Among around 1,900,000 clones listed, roughly 93% were seen once. Naive CD8 cells lacked CD45RO and underwent positive selection for CCR7, leaving out terminally differentiated effector memory CD45RA+ cells. The CDR3 totals 15 residues. CDR1 and CDR2 from the germline V gene are SGDLS and YYNGEE. Trimming at V came to 0 bases and at J to 8 bases, leaving 6 bases not matched to a gene. The data were taken from a study of shared clonotypes between healthy human individuals. Findings and caveats of the study: It was only blood that was sampled, and tissue repertoires likely differ. A handful of donors shared 4.5% to 6.5% of their naive CD4 clonotypes.

The sequenced sample was naive CD8+ T cells from PBMCs. The clonotype was recovered from a man younger than 35 in good health. Some clones in this sample may be carry-over from other donors' samples. The V gene is TRBV9, the J gene TRBJ2-1, with 9 nucleotides matching TRBD2. This chain's CDR3 is CASSVVAGGQDEQFF. The CDR3 coding sequence is TGTGCCAGCAGCGTAGTGGCGGGAGGGCAGGATGAGCAGTTCTTC.